The 11 T cell receptor beta chains below all came from one sample that was sequenced in a study of blood T cell repertoires in COVID-19. Using immunoSEQ multiplex PCR, the repertoire was profiled, and TCRdb retains in-frame clones only, with some absent. Here the sample spans roughly 80,000 clones, over 70% being singletons. The sample consisted of peripheral blood. The receptors originated from a man in his fifties with active COVID-19.

The CDR3 coding sequence is TGTGCCAGCAGCCAAGCCGTAGGGGGCGGCTCTGGGGCCAACGTCCTGACTTTC. Its protein product is CASSQAVGGGSGANVLTF. The V call is TRBV4-2, the J call TRBJ2-6; 7 positions match TRBD1. Per the germline V gene, CDR1 is LGHNA and CDR2 is YNFKEQ. V gave up 1 base and J gave up 0 bases; unmatched junction bases: 6. The CDR3 is 18 residues long.

This sequence joins TRBV5-1 and TRBJ1-2; the match to TRBD1 covers 7 bases. The CDR3 is 15 amino acids. V lost 3 bases, J lost 7 bases, and 12 bases stayed unmatched. Germline V gene sequence: CDR1 SGHRS, CDR2 YFSETQ. CDR3 residues: CASSSLTTGSSGYTF. CDR3 nucleotides: TGCGCCAGCAGCTCTCTAACGACAGGGTCTAGTGGCTACACCTTC.

The genes are TRBV3-1 (or the pseudogene TRBV3-2) and TRBJ1-2, with 7 bases lining up with TRBD1. Germline trimming cut 6 bases from V and 8 bases from J; bases unmatched to any gene: 9. Germline lookup yields CDR1 LGHDT and CDR2 YNNKEL (reference sequence). This CDR3 contains 13 residues. In nucleotides, the CDR3 is TGTGCCAGCAGGCTACAGGGGTTCAGAGGCTACACCTTC. It codes for CASRLQGFRGYTF.

The chain is built from TRBV28 and TRBJ2-5; 15 positions agree with TRBD2. Germline assignment: CDR1 MDHEN and CDR2 SYDVKM. There are 15 residues in the CDR3. J gave up 5 bases and V 6 bases, and 4 bases lay outside the gene matches. The CDR3 region is CASRWTSGGAETQYF. Here the CDR3 DNA reads TGTGCCAGCAGGTGGACTAGCGGGGGGGCCGAGACCCAGTACTTC.

The chain carries TRBV5-1 and TRBJ2-5; 8 positions agree with TRBD1. CDR3 length: 14 amino acids. Germline-derived CDR1 and CDR2 are SGHRS and YFSETQ. Germline trimming cut 1 base from V and 3 bases from J; bases unmatched to any gene: 2. CDR3 coding DNA: TGCGCCAGCAGCTTGCCAGGGGGCGAAGAGACCCAGTACTTC. Translated, it gives CASSLPGGEETQYF.

The chain combines TRBV18 with TRBJ1-4; 9 bases match TRBD1. The CDR3 has 16 amino acids. With 4 bases clipped from V and 7 bases from J, the junction kept 10 bases outside the gene matches. Looked up from germline, CDR1 is KGHSH and CDR2 is LQKENI. CDR3 sequence (DNA): TGTGCCAGCTCACTTGCGTTCCGGGACAGGGCTGAAAAACTGTTTTTT. Its protein is CASSLAFRDRAEKLFF.

This chain connects TRBV5-1 to TRBJ2-5; TRBD2 might be the D (5 bases). The CDR3 consists of 12 residues. Germline V gene lookup returns CDR1 SGHRS and CDR2 YFSETQ. V gave up 4 bases and J gave up 9 bases, with 13 bases separating them. The CDR3 loop reads CASSPDFLAQYF. The DNA of the CDR3 is TGCGCCAGCAGCCCGGACTTCCTCGCCCAGTACTTC.

The chain joins TRBV6-2 or TRBV6-3 to TRBJ2-3; TRBD2 aligns across 7 bases. J was trimmed by 0 bases and V by 0 bases; bases with no gene match: 9. Germline V gives CDR1 MNHEY, CDR2 SVGEGT. This CDR3 is 18 amino acids long. Here the CDR3 reads CASSYSRAGISSTDTQYF. The CDR3 DNA reads as TGTGCCAGCAGTTACTCGAGAGCGGGGATTTCTAGCACAGATACGCAGTATTTT.

J is TRBJ1-4 and V is TRBV4-3, with D hard to call. The CDR3 covers 18 residues. V lost 4 bases and J lost 2, with 20 bases in between. Per germline, CDR1 LGHNA and CDR2 YSLEER. CDR3 in DNA: TGCGCCAGCAGCCGTTCGGGAATGGGTGGGCGGACTAATGAAAAACTGTTTTTT. It translates to CASSRSGMGGRTNEKLFF.

The rearrangement links TRBV21-1 to TRBJ2-7; the table names TRBD1, a call not compared with the DNA. TRBV21-1 is tagged as a pseudogene. The CDR3 runs to 14 residues. The CDR3 spells CASSTRDRGHEQYF. CDR3 DNA sequence: TGTGCCAGCAGCACCCGGGACAGGGGGCACGAGCAGTACTTC.

The chain employs TRBV18 and TRBJ1-1; D perhaps matches TRBD1 (6 bases). The germline V gene encodes CDR1 KGHSH and CDR2 LQKENI. V lost 6 bases and J 6 bases, leaving 26 bases between the germline ends. The CDR3 totals 17 residues. The DNA of the CDR3 is TGTGCCAGCTCCACCACATCAGGGGCCTTGGGTTCGTCTGAAGCTTTCTTT. Encoded protein: CASSTTSGALGSSEAFF.